The T cell receptor (beta chain) under discussion was sequenced for a study of molecular identifiers for immune sequencing clone quantification. Study at large: Four of five splits of RNA from about 20,000 or 100,000 naive CD8 cells were sequenced in replicates.

Many counts were recorded for this clonotype. The antigen is not known. Study results and limitations: Should identical TCR molecules share a barcode, the sizes of highly expanded clones could be underestimated. More than 97% of effector molecules, versus under 1% of naive-cell molecules, belonged to clones above 20 RNA copies.

MiXCR, run by TCRdb on the PCR reads, gives a single entry per CDR3 protein. Found here are tens of thousands of distinct CDR3 sequences, around 25% of them singletons; the top ten hold under 2%. After removal of 7 bases from V and 4 bases from J, the junction contained 6 bases not matched to a gene. The CDR3 runs 13 residues. From germline, CDR1 is SQVTM and CDR2 ANQGSEA. The receptor was isolated from a human donor in good health. Some libraries in this study had Jurkat cell RNA spiked in. The sequencing sample was made of naive CD8+ T cells from blood, with Jurkat cell RNA spiked in. Subset: FACS-sorted CD8+CD4-CCR7+CD45RA+ naive T cells. This chain connects TRBV29-1 to TRBJ2-3; 9 bases match TRBD2. CDR3 protein: CSARGGAADTQYF. The CDR3, as DNA: TGCAGCGCCCGCGGGGGGGCGGCAGATACGCAGTATTTT.